This T cell receptor (beta chain) emerged from a study of T cell repertoires in cytomegalovirus infection. Overall study context: Public TCR beta signature analysis indicated the presence of both CMV infection and matching HLA type. Study outcomes and limitations: There were HLA-C-restricted CMV-specific TCR beta clonotypes dominating the ex vivo response. People with CMV and the relevant HLA were identified by cumulative public TCR beta family frequency.

MiXCR was run by TCRdb on the reads, yielding one entry per CDR3 protein. The sample lists about 770,000 distinct CDR3 sequences, around 29% occurring once. Between the trimmed V and J ends, which lost 0 bases and 1 base, there was a span of 12 bases. Germline V gives CDR1 SGHTA, CDR2 FQGNSA. CDR3 size: 16 residues. This clonotype was counted many times. Its matching antigen is unknown. This specimen consisted of cultured CD8+ T cells from PBMCs, obtained from culture after CMV antigen stimulation. This TCR derives from a human donor in good health (CMV status not recorded). Some clones in this sample may be carry-over from other donors' samples. V and J are TRBV7-2 and TRBJ2-5, with D perhaps TRBD1 (5 bases). CDR3 residues: CASSLAPGFGQETQYF. The CDR3 nucleotides read TGTGCCAGCAGCTTAGCGCCAGGGTTCGGCCAAGAGACCCAGTACTTC.